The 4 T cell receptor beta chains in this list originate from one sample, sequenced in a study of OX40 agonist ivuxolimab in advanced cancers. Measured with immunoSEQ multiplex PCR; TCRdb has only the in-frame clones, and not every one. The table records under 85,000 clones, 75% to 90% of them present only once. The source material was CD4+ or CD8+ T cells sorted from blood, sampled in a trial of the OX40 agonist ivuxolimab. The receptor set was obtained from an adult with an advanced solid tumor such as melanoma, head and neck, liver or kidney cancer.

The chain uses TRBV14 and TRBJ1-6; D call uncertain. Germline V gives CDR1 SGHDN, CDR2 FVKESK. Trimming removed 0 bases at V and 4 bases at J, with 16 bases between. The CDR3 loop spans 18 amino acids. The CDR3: CASSQDKGSGTYNSPLHF. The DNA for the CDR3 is TGTGCCAGCAGCCAAGATAAGGGCTCGGGAACTTATAATTCACCCCTCCACTTT.

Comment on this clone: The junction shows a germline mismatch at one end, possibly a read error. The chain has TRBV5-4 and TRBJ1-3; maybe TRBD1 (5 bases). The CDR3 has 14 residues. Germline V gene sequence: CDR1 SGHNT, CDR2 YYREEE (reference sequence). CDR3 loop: CASSQGASGNTIYF. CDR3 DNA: TGCGCCAGCAGCCAAGGGGCGTCCGGAAACACCATATATTTT.

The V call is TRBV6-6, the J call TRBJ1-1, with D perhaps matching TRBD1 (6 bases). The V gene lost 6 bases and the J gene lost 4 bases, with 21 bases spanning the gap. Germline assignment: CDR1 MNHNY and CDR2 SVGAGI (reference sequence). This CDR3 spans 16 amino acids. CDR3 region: CASSPDRRGHLTEAFF. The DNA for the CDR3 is TGTGCCAGCAGCCCTGACCGGCGGGGGCACCTCACTGAAGCTTTCTTT.

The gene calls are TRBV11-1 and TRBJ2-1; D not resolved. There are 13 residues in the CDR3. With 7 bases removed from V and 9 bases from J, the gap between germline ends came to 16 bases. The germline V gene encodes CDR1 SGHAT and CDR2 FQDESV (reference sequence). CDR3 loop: CASTLLRSGEQFF. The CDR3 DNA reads TGTGCCAGCACACTGCTTAGGTCGGGTGAGCAGTTCTTC.